This TCR beta chain was recorded in a study of T cells in localized non-small cell lung cancer. This clone was recorded a few times. Produced via immunoSEQ multiplex PCR; TCRdb's table is partial and in-frame only. The sample yields 23,000 or so clones, 90% to 95% seen once. This specimen was peripheral blood, taken before any cancer treatment. The sequence was obtained from a woman aged 35-75 years with stage I lung adenocarcinoma.

CDR3 nucleotides: TGTGCCAGCAGCGTAGCCCTTACCGCAGGGACAGGGTACAATGAGCAGTTCTTC. This codes for CASSVALTAGTGYNEQFF. This rearrangement joins TRBV9 to TRBJ2-1, with 9 bases matching TRBD1. Germline V gives CDR1 SGDLS, CDR2 YYNGEE. Trimming cost V 0 bases and J 4 bases; bases outside gene matches: 11. The CDR3 covers 18 residues.